Presented here are 24 T cell receptor beta chains from one specimen sequenced in a study of T cell responses to AZD1222 COVID-19 vaccine. Clones were read by immunoSEQ multiplex PCR, and TCRdb kept only the in-frame ones, dropping some. The sample has 150,000 to 250,000 clones, approximately 93% seen once. Sequences were derived from peripheral blood, sampled 28 days after the second AZD1222 dose. The source is an adult who received the AZD1222 COVID-19 vaccine.

The chain is built from TRBV4-1 and TRBJ2-7, with no clear D. The CDR3 sequence is 13 residues long. Germline V gene sequence: CDR1 MGHRA, CDR2 YSYEKL. V dropped 0 bases and J dropped 3 bases, with 6 bases sitting between them. The CDR3 DNA reads as TGCGCCAGCAGCCAAGATATAATCTACGAGCAGTACTTC. Its translation: CASSQDIIYEQYF.

CDR3 sequence reads: CASTPPSFNEQFF. The CDR3 DNA is TGTGCCAGCACCCCACCCTCGTTTAATGAGCAGTTCTTC. J is TRBJ2-1 and V is TRBV13; D is unresolved. Per the germline V gene, CDR1 is PRHDT and CDR2 is FYEKMQ (reference sequence). This CDR3 contains 13 residues. Trimming cost V 7 bases and J 7 bases, with 14 bases left between them.

This clone occurred once. As DNA, the CDR3 is TGCAGCGTTGAAGGGCGGAGCGAATACAATGAGCAGTTCTTC. This codes for CSVEGRSEYNEQFF. This chain joins TRBV29-1 and TRBJ2-1; no reliable D call. The germline V and J ends were trimmed by 1 base and 4 bases, with 11 bases remaining between them. The CDR3 extends over 14 amino acids. Germline V lookup: CDR1 SQVTM, CDR2 ANQGSEA.

The J gene is TRBJ2-2, the V gene TRBV28; TRBD2 matches 7 bases. The CDR3 totals 15 residues. V was clipped by 8 bases and J by 1 base; unmatched bases: 7. Per the germline V gene, CDR1 is MDHEN and CDR2 is SYDVKM. The CDR3 protein is CASWGGGVNTGELFF. CDR3 DNA: TGTGCCAGCTGGGGCGGGGGTGTGAACACCGGGGAGCTGTTTTTT.

The V and J genes are TRBV5-1 and TRBJ1-1; D uncertain. Trimming left V 2 bases short and J 3 bases short, with 11 bases between. Germline lookup yields CDR1 SGHRS and CDR2 YFSETQ. The CDR3 has 14 residues. The CDR3 is CASSFQISDTEAFF. The CDR3 DNA reads as TGCGCCAGCAGCTTTCAGATCTCGGACACTGAAGCTTTCTTT.

This chain joins TRBV7-2 and TRBJ1-3, with D unclear. The CDR3 sequence is 15 residues long. The V gene's germline CDR1 is SGHTA and CDR2 FQGNSA. The V end lost 1 base, the J end lost 5 bases, and 12 bases lay between the germline ends. CDR3 bases: TGTGCCAGCAGCTTAGGGGCAGCCGACCGAAACACCATATATTTT. This translates into CASSLGAADRNTIYF.

This sequence joins TRBV12-3 or TRBV12-4 and TRBJ1-5, with D unresolved. Trimming left V 6 bases short and J 9 bases short, with 9 bases between. The CDR3 has 11 residues. CDR3 DNA sequence: TGTGCCAGCAGCCGCCGTGGGCCCCAGCATTTT. Translating gives CASSRRGPQHF.

The V and J genes are TRBV6-5 and TRBJ2-6; perhaps TRBD2 as D (5 bases). Trimming took off 7 bases at V and 4 bases at J, with 14 bases between the two ends. CDR3 length equals 15 residues. Germline CDR1 reads MNHEY; CDR2 reads SVGAGI. Here the CDR3 DNA reads TGTGCCAGCACTACTACCTCGGGAGGGGCCAACGTCCTGACTTTC. Its translation: CASTTTSGGANVLTF.

In DNA, the CDR3 is TGTGCCAGCAGCCCCCGGGACAGCGCCAGGCCCCAGCATTTT. It encodes CASSPRDSARPQHF. The rearrangement uses TRBV7-2 and TRBJ1-5; TRBD1 matches at 7 bases. Germline V gene sequence: CDR1 SGHTA, CDR2 FQGNSA. The CDR3 has 14 amino acids. Losses at the gene ends were 5 bases for V and 9 bases for J; bases not matched to a gene: 10.

The genes are TRBV27 and TRBJ2-7, with D perhaps matching TRBD1 (5 bases). The CDR3 consists of 11 residues. The V end was cut by 7 bases, the J end by 5 bases, with 9 bases between. The germline CDR1 and CDR2 sequences are MNHEY and SMNVEV (reference sequence). Written as DNA, the CDR3 is TGTGCCAGCATTAAGGGGAACGAGCAGTACTTC. It codes for CASIKGNEQYF.

The sample holds one count of this clone. V is TRBV4-3 and J is TRBJ2-1; 14 bases align to TRBD2. From germline, CDR1 is LGHNA and CDR2 YSLEER. The ends lost 4 bases at V and 8 bases at J; junction bases unmatched: 4. There are 15 residues in the CDR3. The CDR3 sequence: CASSPGLAGADEQFF. CDR3 nucleotides: TGCGCCAGCAGCCCGGGACTAGCGGGAGCGGATGAGCAGTTCTTC.

The rearrangement links TRBV19 to TRBJ2-2; 10 bases are a match to TRBD1. Germline trimming cut 5 bases from V and 5 bases from J; bases unmatched to any gene: 5. Germline V gene sequence: CDR1 LNHDA, CDR2 SQIVND (reference sequence). The CDR3 has 15 residues. In DNA, the CDR3 is TGTGCCAGTAGTCCGGTGGGACAGGGGACCGGGGAGCTGTTTTTT. Protein sequence: CASSPVGQGTGELFF.

This chain connects TRBV25-1 to TRBJ2-7, with TRBD2 identical over 7 bases. CDR3 size: 14 residues. Germline trimming cut 7 bases from V and 7 bases from J; bases unmatched to any gene: 13. CDR1 and CDR2 (germline): MGHDK, SYGVNS. CDR3 sequence reads: CASTITGRAGEQYF. For the CDR3, the DNA is TGTGCCAGCACCATCACGGGGAGGGCGGGGGAGCAGTACTTC.

V and J are TRBV28 and TRBJ1-1, with 9 bases aligning to TRBD1. The CDR3 totals 15 residues. With V trimmed by 7 bases and J by 7 bases, 13 bases remained unmatched. Germline assignment: CDR1 MDHEN and CDR2 SYDVKM. The CDR3 loop is CASTIFSGTGFEAFF. DNA for the CDR3: TGTGCCAGCACCATTTTTTCTGGGACAGGGTTTGAAGCTTTCTTT. The variable domain in full, with the rest retrieved from reference TRBV28 and TRBJ1-1, is DVKVTQSSRYLVKRTGEKVFLECVQDMDHENMFWYRQDPGLGLRLIYFSYDVKMKEKGDIPEGYSVSREKKERFSLILESASTNQTSMYLCASTIFSGTGFEAFFGQGTRLTVV.

The chain carries TRBV19 and TRBJ2-3; 7 bases align to TRBD2. The germline V gene has CDR1 LNHDA and CDR2 SQIVND (reference sequence). Unmatched junction bases numbered 6, after V lost 5 bases and J lost 1 base. CDR3 length equals 15 residues. The CDR3 region has the DNA TGTGCCAGTAGTCCCGTAGCGGGTGGCACAGATACGCAGTATTTT. It translates to CASSPVAGGTDTQYF.

The rearrangement joins TRBV29-1 to TRBJ1-1; D remains unclear. This CDR3 has 10 residues. The V gene lost 4 bases and the J gene lost 2 bases, with 2 bases spanning the gap. Germline V gene sequence: CDR1 SQVTM, CDR2 ANQGSEA. For the CDR3, the DNA is TGCAGCGTTGGAAACACTGAAGCTTTCTTT. Translating gives CSVGNTEAFF. Variable domain in full (rest from reference TRBV29-1 and TRBJ1-1): SAVISQKPSRDICQRGTSLTIQCQVDSQVTMMFWYRQQPGQSLTLIATANQGSEATYESGFVIDKFPISRPNLTFSTLTVSNMSPEDSSIYLCSVGNTEAFFGQGTRLTVV.

A word on this clone: A junction end diverges from the germline sequence, so it may reflect a read error. The rearrangement uses TRBV5-1 and TRBJ2-5, with a possible D match to TRBD2 (6 bases). CDR1 SGHRS and CDR2 YFSETQ come from the germline V gene. The CDR3 covers 14 residues. The CDR3 nucleotides are TGCGCCAGCAGCTTGGGGGACTCCCAACAGACCCAGTACTTC. Its translation is CASSLGDSQQTQYF.

The rearrangement uses TRBV7-2 and TRBJ1-5, with a tentative D call TRBD1 (5 bases). Trimming took off 4 bases at V and 1 base at J, with 14 bases between the two ends. The CDR3 spans 16 residues. Germline CDR1 and CDR2: SGHTA and FQGNSA. The CDR3 reads CASSSGLSRSNQPQHF. The CDR3 region has the DNA TGTGCCAGCAGCTCGGGACTGTCACGGAGCAATCAGCCCCAGCATTTT.

This clone was seen just once. This rearrangement joins TRBV7-2 to TRBJ2-7, with D perhaps TRBD1 (5 bases). This CDR3 comprises 13 residues. Germline CDR1 is SGHTA and CDR2 is FQGNSA. The V end was cut by 3 bases, the J end by 6 bases, with 12 bases between. DNA for the CDR3: TGTGCCAGCAGCTTTGGTGGGGCCCTCGAGCAGTACTTC. Its translation is CASSFGGALEQYF.

This chain links TRBV28 with TRBJ2-7; TRBD1 might be the D (5 bases). V was pared by 2 bases and J by 7 bases, with 9 bases between. Germline values: CDR1 MDHEN, CDR2 SYDVKM. The CDR3 runs 12 residues. For the CDR3, the DNA is TGTGCCAGCAGTTTAGTCCGGACAGAGCAGTACTTC. Translation gives CASSLVRTEQYF.

The chain recombines TRBV6-2 or TRBV6-3 with TRBJ2-3; 9 bases line up with TRBD2. CDR1 and CDR2 (germline): MNHEY, SVGEGT. J lost 4 bases, V lost 6 bases, and 8 bases had no gene match. The CDR3 loop spans 15 amino acids. In DNA form, the CDR3 reads TGTGCCAGCAGCTCTCCGGGACTAGCATCAGATACGCAGTATTTT. The encoded protein is CASSSPGLASDTQYF.

The sample holds one count of this clone. The rearrangement uses TRBV24-1 and TRBJ1-2, with 9 bases matching TRBD1. The CDR3 totals 15 residues. J was trimmed by 7 bases and V by 4 bases; bases with no gene match: 9. Germline CDR1 KGHDR, CDR2 SFDVKD. The CDR3 DNA sequence: TGTGCCACCAGTGACCCGGGACAGGGCAGAATTGGCTACACCTTC. It codes for CATSDPGQGRIGYTF.

The CDR3 loop is CASSVGGGNQPQHF. The DNA of the CDR3 is TGTGCCAGCAGCGTAGGGGGCGGGAATCAGCCCCAGCATTTT. The V and J genes are TRBV9 and TRBJ1-5; maybe TRBD1 (5 bases). V was trimmed by 0 bases and J by 4 bases, leaving 8 bases between them. Per the germline V gene, CDR1 is SGDLS and CDR2 is YYNGEE. The CDR3 extends over 14 amino acids. Full variable domain (remainder filled in from reference TRBV9 and TRBJ1-5): DSGVTQTPKHLITATGQRVTLRCSPRSGDLSVYWYQQSLDQGLQFLIQYYNGEERAKGNILERFSAQQFPDLHSELNLSSLELGDSALYFCASSVGGGNQPQHFGDGTRLSIL.

This chain uses TRBV28 with TRBJ1-2; tentatively, D is TRBD1 (5 bases). Per germline, CDR1 MDHEN and CDR2 SYDVKM. V was trimmed by 6 bases and J by 7 bases, leaving 15 bases between them. The CDR3 loop spans 13 amino acids. This CDR3 is CASSSPGNRGYTF. The DNA of the CDR3 is TGTGCCAGCAGCTCCCCAGGGAACCGTGGCTACACCTTC.